This T cell receptor beta chain was sequenced during a study of blood T cell repertoires in COVID-19. Trimming cost V 4 bases and J 1 base; bases outside gene matches: 0. The CDR3 loop spans 15 amino acids. In germline, CDR1 is KGHSH, CDR2 LQKENI. The table came from immunoSEQ multiplex PCR; TCRdb's copy has only in-frame clones and leaves some out. Of 50,000 or so clones listed, less than 95% are singletons. The sample taken for sequencing was peripheral blood. The TCR comes from a man in his sixties or seventies with active COVID-19. This chain joins TRBV18 and TRBJ2-6, with 8 positions matching TRBD1. The CDR3, as DNA: TGTGCCAGCTCACGACAGGGGTCTGGGGCCAACGTCCTGACTTTC. Its translation: CASSRQGSGANVLTF.